The clone carrying this T cell receptor (beta chain) has ten or more counts. This entry comes from a study of early T cells in non-severe SARS-CoV-2 infection. Overall study context: With bulk RNA from unsorted whole blood as input, sequencing yielded unpaired chains.

V dropped 2 bases and J dropped 5 bases, with 7 bases sitting between them. This CDR3 has 13 residues. As part of library construction, unique molecular identifiers were attached to individual cDNA molecules. Each CDR3 protein is one row after TCRdb ran MiXCR on the 5' RACE reads. The sample yields approximately 76,000 distinct CDR3 sequences, 12% seen once. Sequenced: whole blood. The receptor's source is an adult who was a healthcare worker with PCR-confirmed SARS-CoV-2 infection or an uninfected control (not recorded which). The rearrangement links TRBV12-3 or TRBV12-4 to TRBJ1-5, with D unresolved. The CDR3 reads CASSLRVDQPQHF. The CDR3 region has the DNA TGTGCCAGCAGTTTACGAGTGGATCAGCCCCAGCATTTT.